A single sample is the source of the 18 T cell receptor beta chains below, sequenced in a study of identical twins. TCRdb re-called the 5' RACE reads with MiXCR, one entry per CDR3 protein. This sample yields approximately 690,000 distinct CDR3 sequences, of which roughly 6.2% are seen a single time; 1.5% to 2% belongs to the top ten. Material: naive T cells sorted from blood. The receptors were sampled from a young man in good health.

A few counts support this clonotype. V and J are TRBV3-1 and TRBJ2-1; possibly TRBD2 for D (7 bases). The CDR3 contains 15 residues. Trimming shortened V by 0 bases and J by 8 bases, and 14 bases separated the two germline ends. The germline V gene encodes CDR1 LGHDT and CDR2 YNNKEL (reference sequence). The CDR3 loop is CASSQDRGGRDEQFF. CDR3 bases: TGTGCCAGCAGCCAAGATAGAGGGGGGAGGGATGAGCAGTTCTTC.

This clonotype was recorded at least ten times. V gene TRBV29-1 combines with J gene TRBJ1-1; weak D call: TRBD1 (5 bases). This CDR3 is 13 amino acids long. V shed 3 bases and J shed 0 bases, with 8 bases lying between them. From germline, CDR1 is SQVTM and CDR2 ANQGSEA. CDR3 bases: TGCAGCGTTGACAGGGTCCTGAACACTGAAGCTTTCTTT. This sequence encodes CSVDRVLNTEAFF.

This clonotype was counted at least ten times. The genes are TRBV4-2 and TRBJ2-1, with D tentatively TRBD1 (6 bases). Germline values: CDR1 LGHNA, CDR2 YNFKEQ. V was shortened by 1 base and J by 2 bases, with 15 bases between the two germline ends. The CDR3 contains 17 residues. The CDR3 reads CASSQALDRFAYNEQFF. The CDR3, as DNA: TGTGCCAGCAGCCAAGCACTCGACAGGTTCGCCTACAATGAGCAGTTCTTC.

The table lists this clonotype with many counts. This chain connects TRBV12-3 or TRBV12-4 to TRBJ1-2; 9 nucleotides agree with TRBD1. V was pared by 6 bases and J by 7 bases, with 9 bases of the junction left unmatched. The CDR3 is 14 residues long. For the CDR3, the DNA is TGTGCCAGCAGACTAACAGGGGGCGGCGCTGGCTACACCTTC. The encoded protein is CASRLTGGGAGYTF.

Ten or more counts support this clonotype. In DNA form, the CDR3 reads TGTGCCAGCACCACGGCTGGGAACGCTTTCTTT. It codes for CASTTAGNAFF. The gene calls are TRBV6-5 and TRBJ1-1; D unclear. The length of the CDR3 is 11 residues. From germline, CDR1 is MNHEY and CDR2 SVGAGI. The V and J ends lost 7 bases and 11 bases respectively, with 14 bases between them.

Concerning this clonotype itself: At one of its ends the junction is not consistent with the germline gene, which may arise from a read error. The V gene is TRBV20-1, the J gene TRBJ2-5; TRBD2 matches at 8 bases. CDR3 length: 18 residues. Germline loops: CDR1 DFQATT, CDR2 SNEGSKA (reference sequence). CDR3 DNA: TGCAGTGCTAGCGTAGCACCAGCGGGAGTGGGGCGAGTGGAGACCCAGTCCTTC. It is translated as CSASVAPAGVGRVETQSF.

This clonotype was detected ten times or more. The chain recombines TRBV7-9 with TRBJ2-1; D not resolved. This CDR3 contains 15 residues. CDR1 and CDR2 from the germline V gene are SEHNR and FQNEAQ (reference sequence). Deletions cut 3 bases from V and 2 bases from J, with 11 bases between. Here the CDR3 reads CASSFSPDAYNEQFF. The CDR3 DNA sequence: TGTGCCAGCAGCTTCTCACCGGACGCCTACAATGAGCAGTTCTTC.

The chain recombines TRBV6-2 or TRBV6-3 with TRBJ1-1, with 11 bases matching TRBD1. The trim removed 6 bases at V and 12 bases at J, leaving 12 bases unmatched. The germline CDR1 and CDR2 sequences are MNHEY and SVGEGT. The CDR3 loop spans 14 amino acids. The CDR3 loop is CASRDGTGGSRSFF. For the CDR3, the DNA is TGTGCCAGCAGGGATGGGACAGGGGGGTCTCGGTCTTTCTTT.

The chain recombines TRBV29-1 with TRBJ1-2; D is ambiguous. CDR1 and CDR2 from the germline V gene are SQVTM and ANQGSEA. Trimming stripped 4 bases from V and 8 bases from J, with 17 bases between. The CDR3 totals 13 residues. CDR3 residues: CSVALRQLGGYTF. DNA for the CDR3: TGCAGCGTTGCCTTACGACAACTGGGAGGCTACACCTTC.

Ten or more counts support this clonotype. J is TRBJ2-3 and V is TRBV29-1; D uncertain. The V and J ends lost 7 bases and 0 bases respectively, with 11 bases between them. The CDR3 contains 13 residues. Germline values: CDR1 SQVTM, CDR2 ANQGSEA. CDR3 loop: CSAPELSTDTQYF. The CDR3 DNA sequence: TGCAGCGCTCCGGAACTAAGCACAGATACGCAGTATTTT.

This clonotype was observed a handful of times. The CDR3 DNA reads TGTGCCAGCAGCTTAATCGGCGGGAGGGCCACCGGGGAGCTGTTTTTT. Residues: CASSLIGGRATGELFF. V usage is TRBV7-9 and J usage is TRBJ2-2; 9 nucleotides line up with TRBD2. The CDR3 totals 16 residues. Trimming cost V 2 bases and J 4 bases; bases outside gene matches: 5. Per the germline V gene, CDR1 is SEHNR and CDR2 is FQNEAQ (reference sequence).

This clonotype was seen repeatedly, ten times or more. The V and J genes are TRBV15 and TRBJ2-1; D unresolved. CDR3 length: 12 amino acids. Trimming pared 0 bases from V and 8 bases from J, leaving 5 bases between. CDR1 and CDR2 (germline): LNHNV, YYDKDF (reference sequence). Here the CDR3 DNA reads TGTGCCACCAGCAGAGAAAATTATGAGCAGTTCTTC. Amino acids: CATSRENYEQFF.

V usage is TRBV5-1 and J usage is TRBJ2-3; TRBD1 or TRBD2 may be the D gene (5 bases each). This CDR3 has 15 amino acids. Deletions cut 0 bases from V and 4 bases from J, with 12 bases between. From germline, CDR1 is SGHRS and CDR2 YFSETQ. The CDR3 protein is CASSLAGAFADTQYF. CDR3 DNA: TGCGCCAGCAGCTTGGCCGGGGCATTCGCAGATACGCAGTATTTT.

The chain carries TRBV5-6 and TRBJ2-6; perhaps TRBD2 as D (7 bases). Looked up from germline, CDR1 is SGHDT and CDR2 is YYEEEE. The CDR3 covers 17 residues. V was shortened by 1 base and J by 3 bases, with 14 bases between the two germline ends. The CDR3 spells CASSLYAGAYGANVLTF. In DNA, the CDR3 is TGTGCCAGCAGCTTGTACGCGGGGGCTTATGGGGCCAACGTCCTGACTTTC.

This clonotype was recorded many times. The rearrangement uses TRBV4-3 and TRBJ1-1; 8 bases align to TRBD1. The CDR3 length is 15 residues. Per germline, CDR1 LGHNA and CDR2 YSLEER. V lost 3 bases and J lost 0; bases outside the gene matches: 3. The CDR3 region is CASSHLGQVNTEAFF. The DNA for the CDR3 is TGCGCCAGCAGCCACTTGGGACAGGTGAACACTGAAGCTTTCTTT.

This chain joins TRBV6-1 and TRBJ2-1; no clear D. The CDR3 runs to 15 residues. CDR1 and CDR2 (germline): MNHNS, SASEGT. V was trimmed by 4 bases and J by 3 bases, leaving 13 bases between them. CDR3 DNA: TGTGCCAGCAGTGGAGACAAAAACCGCTACAATGAGCAGTTCTTC. Its protein product is CASSGDKNRYNEQFF.

This clonotype was recorded many times. The rearrangement uses TRBV5-1 and TRBJ2-5; D may be TRBD2 (6 bases). This CDR3 is 12 amino acids long. The germline V gene encodes CDR1 SGHRS and CDR2 YFSETQ. Trimming removed 7 bases from V and 5 bases from J, with 12 bases in between. CDR3 bases: TGCGCCAGCGGAGGAGGGCTGGAGACCCAGTACTTC. It specifies CASGGGLETQYF. Together with reference TRBV5-1 and TRBJ2-5, the CDR3 gives the full variable domain: KAGVTQTPRYLIKTRGQQVTLSCSPISGHRSVSWYQQTPGQGLQFLFEYFSETQRNKGNFPGRFSGRQFSNSRSEMNVSTLELGDSALYLCASGGGLETQYFGPGTRLLVL.

The chain employs TRBV5-1 and TRBJ1-5; D gene uncertain. V was cut by 4 bases and J by 1 base, with 12 bases left in between. This CDR3 has 15 amino acids. The germline gives CDR1 SGHRS, CDR2 YFSETQ. CDR3 coding DNA: TGCGCCAGCAGCCTTGGACCCCAAAGCAATCAGCCCCAGCATTTT. This translates into CASSLGPQSNQPQHF.